This TCR beta chain stems from a study of T cell clones after liver transplantation. For the study at large: As an antigen-independent comparator, third-party-reactive TCRbeta sequences came from pre-transplant mixed lymphocyte reactions. Three of the eight recipients were HCV-positive; the rest had non-autoimmune, non-viral transplant indications. Standard immunosuppression, with no induction, continued until 12-24 months after transplant.

The CDR3 has 18 amino acids. V shed 5 bases and J shed 0 bases, with 17 bases lying between them. Germline V gives CDR1 LNHDA, CDR2 SQIVND (reference sequence). Profiled with immunoSEQ multiplex PCR; TCRdb holds only in-frame clones, not every one. The sample shows roughly 80,000 clones, roughly 82% of them seen only once. The material was CD4+ T cells from blood, obtained 46 months after liver transplant. The sequence was obtained from a human patient who received a liver transplant. The graft donor may be the source of some T cells. The chain recombines TRBV19 with TRBJ2-6; the D gene is possibly TRBD2 (6 bases). CDR3 sequence: CASSPLSRDFSGANVLTF. As DNA, the CDR3 is TGTGCCAGTAGTCCGCTTTCCCGGGACTTCTCTGGGGCCAACGTCCTGACTTTC.